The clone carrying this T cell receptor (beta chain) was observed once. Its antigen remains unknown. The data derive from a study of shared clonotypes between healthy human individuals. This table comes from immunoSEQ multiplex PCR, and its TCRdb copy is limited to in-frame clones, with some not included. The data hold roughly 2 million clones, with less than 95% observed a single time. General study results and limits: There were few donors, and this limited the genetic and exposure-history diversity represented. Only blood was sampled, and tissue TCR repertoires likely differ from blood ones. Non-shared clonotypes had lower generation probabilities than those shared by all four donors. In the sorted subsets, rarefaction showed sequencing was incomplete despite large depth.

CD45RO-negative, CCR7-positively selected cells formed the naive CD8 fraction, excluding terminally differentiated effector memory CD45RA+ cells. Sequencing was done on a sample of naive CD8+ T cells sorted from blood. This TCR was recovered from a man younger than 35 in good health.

The CDR3 spells CASSYREGLAGELFF. The CDR3 DNA sequence: TGTGCCAGCAGCTATCGGGAGGGGTTGGCCGGGGAGCTGTTTTTT. This rearrangement joins TRBV5-8 to TRBJ2-2, with TRBD2 matching over 8 bases. The CDR3 extends over 15 amino acids. The germline V gene has CDR1 SGHTS and CDR2 YDEGEE. The ends lost 3 bases at V and 6 bases at J; junction bases unmatched: 7.